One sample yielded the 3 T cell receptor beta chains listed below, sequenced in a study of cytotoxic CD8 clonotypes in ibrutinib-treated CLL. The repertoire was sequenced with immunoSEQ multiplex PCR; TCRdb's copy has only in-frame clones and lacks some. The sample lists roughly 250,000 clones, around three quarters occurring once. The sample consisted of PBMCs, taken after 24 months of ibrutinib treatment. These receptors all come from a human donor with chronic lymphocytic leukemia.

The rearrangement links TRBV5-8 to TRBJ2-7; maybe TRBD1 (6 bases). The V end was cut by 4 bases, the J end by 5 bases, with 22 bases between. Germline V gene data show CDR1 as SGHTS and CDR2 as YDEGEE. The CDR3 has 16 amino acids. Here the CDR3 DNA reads TGTGCCAGCAGCCAACAGGAAGGGACACCCACCCACGAGCAGTACTTC. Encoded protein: CASSQQEGTPTHEQYF. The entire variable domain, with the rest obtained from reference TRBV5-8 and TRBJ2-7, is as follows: EAGVTQSPTHLIKTRGQQATLRCSPISGHTSVYWYQQALGLGLQFLLWYDEGEERNRGNFPPRFSGRQFPNYSSELNVNALELEDSALYLCASSQQEGTPTHEQYFGPGTRLTVT.

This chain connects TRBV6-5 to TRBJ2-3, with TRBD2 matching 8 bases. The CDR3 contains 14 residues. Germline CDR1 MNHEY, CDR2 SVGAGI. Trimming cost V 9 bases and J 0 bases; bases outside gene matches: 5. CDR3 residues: CASLAGPSTDTQYF. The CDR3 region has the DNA TGTGCCAGTTTAGCGGGGCCTAGCACAGATACGCAGTATTTT.

The CDR3 DNA sequence: TGTGCCAGCAGCTTCGGCGCAGGGAGGGGGGAGACCCAGTACTTC. This sequence encodes CASSFGAGRGETQYF. This chain connects TRBV7-2 to TRBJ2-5; a weak D match, TRBD2 (7 bases). V lost 3 bases, J lost 5 bases, and 16 bases lay in between. The CDR3 is 15 residues long. Germline V gene sequence: CDR1 SGHTA, CDR2 FQGNSA. Filled out from reference TRBV7-2 and TRBJ2-5, the complete variable domain reads GAGVSQSPSNKVTEKGKDVELRCDPISGHTALYWYRQSLGQGLEFLIYFQGNSAPDKSGLPSDRFSAERTGGSVSTLTIQRTQQEDSAVYLCASSFGAGRGETQYFGPGTRLLVL.